This T cell receptor (beta chain) was sequenced for a study of OX40 agonist ivuxolimab in advanced cancers. Across the study: Hepatocellular carcinoma, melanoma, renal cell or head and neck cancer was diagnosed in the dose-escalation patients.

With respect to this clone: As yet, its antigen is unknown.

Study results and caveats: In CD8+ T cells, expanded clones were on average more numerous than in CD4+. Blood T cells, both CD4+ and CD8+, expanded clonally by week 6 at 0.1 to 3.0 mg/kg.

Some clones are missing from TCRdb's copy, which holds only in-frame ones; the method was immunoSEQ multiplex PCR. The sample yields some 44,000 clones, 65% to 85% seen once. Samples of blood were obtained at baseline, on cycle 4 day 1, and on cycle 7 day 1. The source was CD4+ or CD8+ T cells sorted from blood, collected in a trial of the OX40 agonist ivuxolimab. This TCR was sampled from an adult with an advanced solid tumor such as melanoma, head and neck, liver or kidney cancer.

The CDR3 DNA is TGTGCCAGCAGCTTGTACGCAGGGAATAACTATGGCTACACCTTC. Protein: CASSLYAGNNYGYTF. The V gene is TRBV5-8, the J gene TRBJ1-2; a possible D gene is TRBD1 (5 bases). Germline loops: CDR1 SGHTS, CDR2 YDEGEE. CDR3 length: 15 residues. V dropped 1 base and J dropped 1 base, with 11 bases sitting between them.